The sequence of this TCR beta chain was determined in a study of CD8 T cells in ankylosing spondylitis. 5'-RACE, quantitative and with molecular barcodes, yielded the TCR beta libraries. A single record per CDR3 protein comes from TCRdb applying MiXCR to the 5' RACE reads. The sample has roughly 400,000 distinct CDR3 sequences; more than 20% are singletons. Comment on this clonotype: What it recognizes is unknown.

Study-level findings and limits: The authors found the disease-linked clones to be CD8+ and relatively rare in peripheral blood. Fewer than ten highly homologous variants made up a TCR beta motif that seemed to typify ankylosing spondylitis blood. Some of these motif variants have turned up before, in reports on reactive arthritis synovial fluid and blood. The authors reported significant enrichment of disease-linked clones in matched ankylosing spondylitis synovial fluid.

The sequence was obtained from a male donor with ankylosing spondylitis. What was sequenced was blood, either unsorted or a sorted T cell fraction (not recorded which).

CDR3 amino acids: CASSKNEGETQYF. As DNA, the CDR3 is TGTGCCAGCAGTAAGAACGAGGGGGAGACCCAGTACTTC. The chain carries TRBV2 and TRBJ2-5; D could derive from TRBD1 or TRBD2 (5 bases each). Germline lookup yields CDR1 SNHLY and CDR2 FYNNEI. The CDR3 has 13 residues. The germline V and J ends were trimmed by 5 bases and 5 bases, with 12 bases remaining between them.